The present entry profiles one T cell receptor (beta chain) with its context. Its antigen is still unknown. This specimen comes from a study of cytomegalovirus exposure and HLA in healthy donors. Study-wide points: The productive fraction for most TCR beta V segments was about 87% or about 30% in an earlier analysis. CMV antigen specificity was confirmed in vitro for a few CMV-associated chains.

The germline V gene has CDR1 SGHVS and CDR2 FNYEAQ. V lost 3 bases and J lost 4; bases outside the gene matches: 1. The CDR3 spans 14 residues. 60 Vbeta and 13 Jbeta primers were used in PCR. The data were produced by immunoSEQ multiplex PCR, yet TCRdb's version contains in-frame clones alone and is incomplete. The table includes approximately 180,000 clones, about four fifths detected once. The sequencing input was PBMCs. The clonotype comes from a woman aged 45-65 years in good health and CMV-seronegative. The rearrangement joins TRBV7-6 to TRBJ1-5; 9 bases map to TRBD1. CDR3 region: CASSLGQGNQPQHF. The CDR3 nucleotides are TGTGCCAGCAGCTTGGGACAGGGAAATCAGCCCCAGCATTTT.